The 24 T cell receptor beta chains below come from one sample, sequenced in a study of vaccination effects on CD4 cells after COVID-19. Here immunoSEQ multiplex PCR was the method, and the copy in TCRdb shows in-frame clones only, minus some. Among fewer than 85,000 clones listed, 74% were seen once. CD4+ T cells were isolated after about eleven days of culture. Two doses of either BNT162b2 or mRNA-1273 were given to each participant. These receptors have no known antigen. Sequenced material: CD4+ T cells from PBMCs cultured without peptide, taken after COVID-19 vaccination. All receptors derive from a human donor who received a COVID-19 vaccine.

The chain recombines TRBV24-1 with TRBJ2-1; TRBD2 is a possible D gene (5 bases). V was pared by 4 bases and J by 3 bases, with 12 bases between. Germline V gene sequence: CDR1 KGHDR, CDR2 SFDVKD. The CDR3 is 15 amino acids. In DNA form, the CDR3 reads TGTGCCACCAGTGAACGAGGGAACCTCTACAATGAGCAGTTCTTC. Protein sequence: CATSERGNLYNEQFF.

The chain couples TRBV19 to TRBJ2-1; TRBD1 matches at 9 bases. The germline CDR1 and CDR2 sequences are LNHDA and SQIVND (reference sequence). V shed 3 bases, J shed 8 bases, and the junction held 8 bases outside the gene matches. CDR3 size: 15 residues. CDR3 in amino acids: CASSMKTGGTHEQFF. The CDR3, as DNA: TGTGCCAGTAGTATGAAGACAGGGGGAACCCATGAGCAGTTCTTC.

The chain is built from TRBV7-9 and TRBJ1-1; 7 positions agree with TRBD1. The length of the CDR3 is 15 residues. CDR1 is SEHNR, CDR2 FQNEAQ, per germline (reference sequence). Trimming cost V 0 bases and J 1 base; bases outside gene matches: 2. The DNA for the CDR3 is TGTGCCAGCAGCTTAGCGACAGGGAAGAACACTGAAGCTTTCTTT. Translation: CASSLATGKNTEAFF. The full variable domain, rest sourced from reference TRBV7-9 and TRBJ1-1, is DTGVSQNPRHKITKRGQNVTFRCDPISEHNRLYWYRQTLGQGPEFLTYFQNEAQLEKSRLLSDRFSAERPKGSFSTLEIQRTEQGDSAMYLCASSLATGKNTEAFFGQGTRLTVV.

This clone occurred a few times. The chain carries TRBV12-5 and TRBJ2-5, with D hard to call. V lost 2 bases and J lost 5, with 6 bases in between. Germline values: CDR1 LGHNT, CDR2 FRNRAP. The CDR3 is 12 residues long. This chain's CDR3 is CASGLYGETQYF. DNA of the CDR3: TGTGCTAGTGGTTTGTACGGGGAGACCCAGTACTTC. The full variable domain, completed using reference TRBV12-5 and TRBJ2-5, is DARVTQTPRHKVTEMGQEVTMRCQPILGHNTVFWYRQTMMQGLELLAYFRNRAPLDDSGMPKDRFSAEMPDATLATLKIQPSEPRDSAVYFCASGLYGETQYFGPGTRLLVL.

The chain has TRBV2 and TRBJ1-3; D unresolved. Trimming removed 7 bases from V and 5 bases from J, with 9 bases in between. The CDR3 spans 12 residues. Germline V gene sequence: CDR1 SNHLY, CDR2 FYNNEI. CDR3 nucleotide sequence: TGTGCCAGCAAGGGAGACCGAAACACCATATATTTT. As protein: CASKGDRNTIYF.

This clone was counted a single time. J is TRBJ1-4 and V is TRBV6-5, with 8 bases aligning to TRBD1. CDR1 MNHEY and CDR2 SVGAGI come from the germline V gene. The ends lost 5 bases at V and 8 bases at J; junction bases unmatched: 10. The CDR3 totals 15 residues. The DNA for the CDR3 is TGTGCCAGCAGTCGGGGCAGGGGGCCTGTGGAAAAACTGTTTTTT. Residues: CASSRGRGPVEKLFF.

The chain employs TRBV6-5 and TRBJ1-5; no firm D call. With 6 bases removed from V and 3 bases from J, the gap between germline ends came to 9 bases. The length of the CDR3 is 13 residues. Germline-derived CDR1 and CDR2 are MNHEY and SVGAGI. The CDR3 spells CASSRRPNQPQHF. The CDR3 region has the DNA TGTGCCAGCAGCCGCCGACCCAATCAGCCCCAGCATTTT.

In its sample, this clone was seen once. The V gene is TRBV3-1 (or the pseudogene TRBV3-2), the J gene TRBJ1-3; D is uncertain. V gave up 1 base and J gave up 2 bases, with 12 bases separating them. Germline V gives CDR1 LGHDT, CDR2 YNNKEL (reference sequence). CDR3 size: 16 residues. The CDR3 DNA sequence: TGTGCCAGCAGCCAAGGCCTTTCCCCGACTGGAAACACCATATATTTT. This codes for CASSQGLSPTGNTIYF.

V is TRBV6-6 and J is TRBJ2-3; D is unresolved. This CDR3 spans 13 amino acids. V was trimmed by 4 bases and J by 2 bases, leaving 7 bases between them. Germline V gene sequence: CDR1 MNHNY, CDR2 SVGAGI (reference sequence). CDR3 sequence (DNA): TGTGCCAGCAGTTCCAGGAACACAGATACGCAGTATTTT. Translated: CASSSRNTDTQYF.

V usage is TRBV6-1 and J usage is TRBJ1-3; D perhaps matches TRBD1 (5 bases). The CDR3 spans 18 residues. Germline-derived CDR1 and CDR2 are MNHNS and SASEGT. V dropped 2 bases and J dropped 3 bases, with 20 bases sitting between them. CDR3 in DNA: TGTGCCAGCAGTGAATTGGACATTTGGAGCGCTCGTGGAAACACCATATATTTT. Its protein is CASSELDIWSARGNTIYF.

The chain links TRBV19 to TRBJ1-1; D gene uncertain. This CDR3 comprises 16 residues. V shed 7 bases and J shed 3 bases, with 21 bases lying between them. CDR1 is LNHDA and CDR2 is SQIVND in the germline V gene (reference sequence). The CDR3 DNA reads TGTGCCAGTAAAACCACTACCCGGGGTTCTCACACTGAAGCTTTCTTT. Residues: CASKTTTRGSHTEAFF.

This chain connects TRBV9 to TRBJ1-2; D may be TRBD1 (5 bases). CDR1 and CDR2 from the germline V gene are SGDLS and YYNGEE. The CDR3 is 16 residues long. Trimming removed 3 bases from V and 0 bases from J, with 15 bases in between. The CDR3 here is CASSEGSTATNYGYTF. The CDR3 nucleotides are TGTGCCAGCAGCGAGGGGTCGACAGCTACTAACTATGGCTACACCTTC.

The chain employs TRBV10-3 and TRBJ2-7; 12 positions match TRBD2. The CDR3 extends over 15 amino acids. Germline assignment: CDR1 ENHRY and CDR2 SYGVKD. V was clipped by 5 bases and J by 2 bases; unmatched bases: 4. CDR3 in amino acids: CAISNLAGGAYEQYV. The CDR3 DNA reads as TGTGCCATCAGTAACCTAGCGGGGGGGGCCTACGAGCAGTACGTC.

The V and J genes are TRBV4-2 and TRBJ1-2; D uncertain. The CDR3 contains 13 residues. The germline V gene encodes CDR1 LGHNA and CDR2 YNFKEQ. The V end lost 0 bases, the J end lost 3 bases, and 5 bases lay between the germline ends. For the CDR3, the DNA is TGTGCCAGCAGCCAAGAGTTCGACTATGGCTACACCTTC. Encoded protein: CASSQEFDYGYTF.

The CDR3 loop is CASSQGPQGGQETQYF. The CDR3 nucleotides read TGTGCCAGCAGCCAAGGCCCTCAGGGAGGCCAAGAGACCCAGTACTTC. The chain employs TRBV3-1 (or the pseudogene TRBV3-2) and TRBJ2-5, with TRBD2 as a possible D gene (6 bases). The CDR3 has 16 residues. Germline CDR1 reads LGHDT; CDR2 reads YNNKEL (reference sequence). V lost 1 base and J lost 1, with 13 bases in between.

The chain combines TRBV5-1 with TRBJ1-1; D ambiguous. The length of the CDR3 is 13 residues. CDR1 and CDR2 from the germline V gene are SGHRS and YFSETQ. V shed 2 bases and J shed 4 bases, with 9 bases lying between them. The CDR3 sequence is CASSFMGTTEAFF. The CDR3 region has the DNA TGCGCCAGCAGCTTTATGGGAACCACTGAAGCTTTCTTT.

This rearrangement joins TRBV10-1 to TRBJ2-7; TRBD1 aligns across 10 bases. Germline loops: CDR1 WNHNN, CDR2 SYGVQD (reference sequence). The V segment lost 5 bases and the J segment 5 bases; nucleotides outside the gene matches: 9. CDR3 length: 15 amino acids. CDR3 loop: CASSIGTGDRHEQYV. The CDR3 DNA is TGCGCCAGCAGTATAGGGACAGGGGATAGGCACGAGCAGTACGTC.

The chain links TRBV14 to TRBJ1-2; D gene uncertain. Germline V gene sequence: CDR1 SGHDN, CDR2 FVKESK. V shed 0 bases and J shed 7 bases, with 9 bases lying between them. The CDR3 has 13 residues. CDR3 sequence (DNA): TGTGCCAGCAGCCAAGAACGGAATGGTGGCTACACCTTC. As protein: CASSQERNGGYTF. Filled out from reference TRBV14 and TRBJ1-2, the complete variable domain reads EAGVTQFPSHSVIEKGQTVTLRCDPISGHDNLYWYRRVMGKEIKFLLHFVKESKQDESGMPNNRFLAERTGGTYSTLKVQPAELEDSGVYFCASSQERNGGYTFGSGTRLTVV.

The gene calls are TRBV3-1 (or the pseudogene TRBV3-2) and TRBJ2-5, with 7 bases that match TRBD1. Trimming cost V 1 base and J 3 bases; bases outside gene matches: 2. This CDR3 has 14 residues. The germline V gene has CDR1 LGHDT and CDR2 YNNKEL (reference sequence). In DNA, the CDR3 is TGTGCCAGCAGCCAAGCGACAGGGAAAGAGACCCAGTACTTC. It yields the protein CASSQATGKETQYF.

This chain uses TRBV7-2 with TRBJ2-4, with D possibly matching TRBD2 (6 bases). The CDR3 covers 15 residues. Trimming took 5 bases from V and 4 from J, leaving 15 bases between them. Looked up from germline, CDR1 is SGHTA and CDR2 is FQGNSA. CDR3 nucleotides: TGTGCCAGCAGCCCAGACCGTGGGAGGAAAAACATTCAGTACTTC. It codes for CASSPDRGRKNIQYF.

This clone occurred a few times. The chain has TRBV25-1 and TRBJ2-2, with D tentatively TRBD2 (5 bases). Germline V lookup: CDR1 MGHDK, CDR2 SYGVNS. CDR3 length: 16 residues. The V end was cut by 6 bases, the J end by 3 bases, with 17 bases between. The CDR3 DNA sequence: TGTGCCAGCAGCGACCTGGGGTTCGGGGACACCGGGGAGCTGTTTTTT. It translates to CASSDLGFGDTGELFF.

The CDR3 coding sequence is TGCGCCAGCAGCCAAGGCCTGACTAGCGCCGAGACCCAGTACTTC. Protein sequence: CASSQGLTSAETQYF. This chain links TRBV4-1 with TRBJ2-5; TRBD2 matches at 8 bases. The CDR3 covers 15 residues. Trimming cost V 1 base and J 5 bases; bases outside gene matches: 6. Germline-derived CDR1 and CDR2 are MGHRA and YSYEKL.

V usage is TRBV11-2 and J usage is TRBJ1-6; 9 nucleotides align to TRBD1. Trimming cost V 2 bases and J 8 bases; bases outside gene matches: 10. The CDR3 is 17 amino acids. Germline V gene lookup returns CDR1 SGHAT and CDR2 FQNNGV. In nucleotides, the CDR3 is TGTGCCAGCAGCTTACCCCGCCTACAGGGGGCGGATTCACCCCTCCACTTT. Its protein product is CASSLPRLQGADSPLHF.

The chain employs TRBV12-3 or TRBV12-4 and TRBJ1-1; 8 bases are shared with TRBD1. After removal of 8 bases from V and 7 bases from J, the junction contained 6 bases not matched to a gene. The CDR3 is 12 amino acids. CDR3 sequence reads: CASVSGGNEAFF. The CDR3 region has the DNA TGTGCCAGCGTCTCAGGGGGCAATGAAGCTTTCTTT.